This T cell receptor beta chain was obtained from a study of shared clonotypes between healthy human individuals. Measured with immunoSEQ multiplex PCR; TCRdb has only the in-frame clones, and not every one. The sample contains 950,000 to 1,100,000 clones, under 80% of which appear only once. The CDR3 sequence is 16 residues long. The sequence was obtained from a man between 18 and 35 years old in good health. Material: memory CD4+ T cells sorted from blood. Specified subset: CD45RA-negative fraction. The chain carries TRBV12-2 and TRBJ2-3; the table's D gene call, TRBD2, was not cross checked with the DNA. TRBV12-2 is labeled a pseudogene. The CDR3 sequence is CASRLAALVLDDTQYF. CDR3 in DNA: TGTGCAAGTCGCTTAGCGGCACTAGTCCTTGACGATACGCAGTATTTT.